Following are 23 T cell receptor beta chains from one sample sequenced in a study of molecular identifiers for immune sequencing clone quantification (dated by TCRdb to about 2018). Library generation was performed with PCR. TCRdb names Illumina HiSeq 4000 as the instrument used. In-frame beta chains were kept once TCRdb had trimmed the public reads at Q25 with fastp and called clones with MiXCR. Rows with a matching CDR3 protein are joined into one entry that keeps the most common DNA and genes. In this sample the table shows about 500,000 distinct CDR3 sequences, 20% to 25% of which occur a single time. The ten top clones hold 0.65% to 0.95% of the sample. Sequencing was performed on naive CD8+ T cells from blood, with Jurkat cell RNA spiked in. The label giving this sample's cell subset or site can be read as: FACS-sorted CD8+CD4-CCR7+CD45RA+ naive T cells. These receptors were collected from a human donor in good health. Some libraries in this study had Jurkat cell RNA spiked in.

This chain links TRBV12-3 or TRBV12-4 with TRBJ1-3; 7 bases are a match to TRBD1. This CDR3 region has 17 residues. V was clipped by 3 bases and J by 4 bases; unmatched bases: 12. As DNA, the CDR3 is TGTGCCAGCAGTTTTGCGCCAGGGGGTCAGGAAGGAAACACCATATATTTT. This codes for CASSFAPGGQEGNTIYF.

A few counts support this clonotype. The rearrangement links TRBV27 to TRBJ2-3; D perhaps matches TRBD1 (5 bases). Germline V gives CDR1 MNHEY, CDR2 SMNVEV (reference sequence). V was shortened by 3 bases and J by 3 bases, with 22 bases between the two germline ends. The CDR3 loop spans 18 amino acids. The CDR3: CASSFTPLPGPRTDTQYF. CDR3 nucleotide sequence: TGTGCCAGCAGTTTCACACCCCTCCCAGGGCCAAGAACAGATACGCAGTATTTT.

The chain joins TRBV19 to TRBJ1-2; TRBD1 is a possible D gene (5 bases). Germline V gene lookup returns CDR1 LNHDA and CDR2 SQIVND (reference sequence). Trimming stripped 5 bases from V and 1 base from J, with 14 bases between. This CDR3 contains 15 residues. The CDR3 sequence: CASSPFQGFNYGYTF. The CDR3 DNA follows: TGTGCCAGTAGTCCCTTCCAGGGATTTAACTATGGCTACACCTTC. The full variable domain, in which reference TRBV19 and TRBJ1-2 provide the parts outside the CDR3, is DGGITQSPKYLFRKEGQNVTLSCEQNLNHDAMYWYRQDPGQGLRLIYYSQIVNDFQKGDIAEGYSVSREKKESFPLTVTSAQKNPTAFYLCASSPFQGFNYGYTFGSGTRLTVV.

The chain couples TRBV9 to TRBJ2-7; D not certain. The germline V gene has CDR1 SGDLS and CDR2 YYNGEE. This CDR3 is 14 amino acids long. Trimming took 0 bases from V and 0 from J, leaving 7 bases between them. The CDR3: CASSVGKYSYEQYF. Here the CDR3 DNA reads TGTGCCAGCAGCGTAGGGAAATACTCCTACGAGCAGTACTTC.

This clonotype was seen only a few times. The genes are TRBV7-9 and TRBJ2-3; TRBD1 agrees at 7 bases. Trimming took 1 base from V and 6 from J; bases not matched to a gene: 7. CDR3 size: 15 residues. Germline CDR1 is SEHNR and CDR2 is FQNEAQ (reference sequence). As DNA, the CDR3 is TGTGCCAGCAGCTTAGTCACAGGGGCCCCGGATACGCAGTATTTT. Translation gives CASSLVTGAPDTQYF.

To note about this clonotype: A much bigger clone sits one base away, suggesting this may be a read error. The rearrangement joins TRBV7-9 to TRBJ1-1; D is unresolved. Germline V gives CDR1 SEHNR, CDR2 FQNEAQ (reference sequence). The CDR3 has 13 residues. Here the CDR3 DNA reads TGTGCCGGCAGCCTCCGGGCTAACACTGAAGCTTTCTTT. It codes for CAGSLRANTEAFF.

The chain employs TRBV28 and TRBJ2-1, with TRBD2 matching 9 bases. Germline CDR1 is MDHEN and CDR2 is SYDVKM. The V gene end was trimmed by 5 bases and the J gene end by 0 bases; junction bases not matched to a gene: 8. This CDR3 region has 17 residues. The CDR3 loop is CASSHSTSGRSYNEQFF. DNA for the CDR3: TGTGCCAGCAGTCACTCGACTAGCGGCCGCTCCTACAATGAGCAGTTCTTC.

This clonotype was detected only a few times. A read error is possible here, since a much larger clone lies one base away. V is TRBV5-1 and J is TRBJ2-3, with D possibly being TRBD2 (5 bases). Germline CDR1 and CDR2: SGHRS and YFSETQ. The CDR3 length is 14 residues. The CDR3 sequence: CASSPGWSTDAQYF. The CDR3 DNA is TGCGCCAGCAGCCCGGGATGGAGCACAGATGCGCAGTATTTT.

For this clonotype: A read error may explain this, as a much larger clone is one base away. The missing conserved phenylalanine or tryptophan at the end of this CDR3 makes a read error likely. This chain links TRBV20-1 with TRBJ2-3, with 8 positions matching TRBD2. V shed 6 bases and J 6 bases; nucleotides not matched to a gene: 8. Germline V lookup: CDR1 DFQATT, CDR2 SNEGSKA (reference sequence). The CDR3 covers 13 residues. In DNA, the CDR3 is TGCAGTGCCTCGCGGACTAGCCCGGATACGCAGTATTAT. Residues: CSASRTSPDTQYY.

Only a few counts were recorded for this clonotype. V gene TRBV20-1 combines with J gene TRBJ1-2; possibly TRBD1 for D (5 bases). V was cut by 3 bases and J by 7 bases, with 12 bases left in between. The germline CDR1 and CDR2 sequences are DFQATT and SNEGSKA (reference sequence). CDR3 size: 12 residues. DNA for the CDR3: TGCAGTGCTAGCCAAGGGGCGCCTGGCTACACCTTC. This gives the protein CSASQGAPGYTF.

This clonotype has more than one count but fewer than ten. V gene TRBV29-1 combines with J gene TRBJ1-2; 7 bases map to TRBD1. The CDR3 has 13 amino acids. CDR1 is SQVTM and CDR2 is ANQGSEA in the germline V gene. V gave up 6 bases and J gave up 3 bases; unmatched junction bases: 7. As DNA, the CDR3 is TGCAGCGTGGGTTCCGGGACAGACTATGGCTACACCTTC. Translated: CSVGSGTDYGYTF.

The chain links TRBV12-3 or TRBV12-4 to TRBJ2-3; D could derive from TRBD1 or TRBD2 (6 bases each). Trimming took off 6 bases at V and 4 bases at J, with 17 bases between the two ends. The CDR3 is 15 amino acids. CDR3 region: CASSSLRGPADTQYF. The CDR3 DNA reads TGTGCCAGCAGCTCCCTCCGGGGGCCCGCAGATACGCAGTATTTT.

This clonotype was recorded at least ten times. The chain has TRBV28 and TRBJ1-3; D remains unclear. The CDR3 runs 13 residues. Germline CDR1 reads MDHEN; CDR2 reads SYDVKM. Deletions cut 6 bases from V and 0 bases from J, with 6 bases between. CDR3 protein: CASSPVSGNTIYF. In DNA form, the CDR3 reads TGTGCCAGCAGCCCAGTCTCTGGAAACACCATATATTTT.

J is TRBJ2-7 and V is TRBV4-3; D is undetermined. V was pared by 3 bases and J by 4 bases, with 16 bases between. Germline CDR1 is LGHNA and CDR2 is YSLEER. This CDR3 region has 15 residues. CDR3 sequence (DNA): TGCGCCAGCAGCCAGGAAAGAGCCCCAACGTACGAGCAGTACTTC. Protein product: CASSQERAPTYEQYF.

A few counts support this clonotype. For the CDR3, the DNA is TGTGCCAGCAGCCCCGGGGGACAGAACACTGAAGCTTTCTTT. It codes for CASSPGGQNTEAFF. The chain links TRBV6-2 or TRBV6-3 to TRBJ1-1; D may be TRBD1 (6 bases). CDR3 length equals 14 residues. V lost 6 bases and J 1 base, leaving 12 bases between the germline ends. Germline-derived CDR1 and CDR2 are MNHEY and SVGEGT.

This clonotype has a handful of counts. The rearrangement links TRBV15 to TRBJ2-7; D possibly corresponds to TRBD2 (6 bases). This CDR3 has 15 amino acids. The germline CDR1 and CDR2 sequences are LNHNV and YYDKDF (reference sequence). V was trimmed by 4 bases and J by 0 bases, leaving 13 bases between them. The CDR3 protein is CATSTKDGSSYEQYF. As DNA, the CDR3 is TGTGCCACCAGCACTAAAGACGGGAGCTCCTACGAGCAGTACTTC. The variable domain in full, completed from reference TRBV15 and TRBJ2-7, reads DAMVIQNPRYQVTQFGKPVTLSCSQTLNHNVMYWYQQKSSQAPKLLFHYYDKDFNNEADTPDNFQSRRPNTSFCFLDIRSPGLGDTAMYLCATSTKDGSSYEQYFGPGTRLTVT.

This clonotype came up a few times. This chain connects TRBV24-1 to TRBJ2-1, with 8 bases fitting TRBD1. The CDR3 covers 14 residues. The germline V gene has CDR1 KGHDR and CDR2 SFDVKD. After removal of 3 bases from V and 6 bases from J, the junction contained 3 bases not matched to a gene. CDR3 region: CATSDRTGGNEQFF. The CDR3 bases are TGTGCCACCAGTGATCGCACAGGGGGCAATGAGCAGTTCTTC.

This clonotype was seen repeatedly, ten times or more. The chain joins TRBV29-1 to TRBJ2-3; 7 bases are shared with TRBD2. V gave up 4 bases and J gave up 1 base; unmatched junction bases: 8. Looked up from germline, CDR1 is SQVTM and CDR2 is ANQGSEA. CDR3 length equals 15 residues. CDR3 bases: TGCAGCGTTGTTCCGGCGGGAGCTGGCACAGATACGCAGTATTTT. It is translated as CSVVPAGAGTDTQYF.

This clonotype came up a few times. V usage is TRBV30 and J usage is TRBJ2-7, with 12 bases matching TRBD1. The germline CDR1 and CDR2 sequences are GTSNPN and SVGIG (reference sequence). Losses at the gene ends were 2 bases for V and 7 bases for J; bases not matched to a gene: 6. The CDR3 has 14 residues. CDR3 in DNA: TGTGCCTGGAGTTGGGACAGGGGGCGTCGGGAGCAGTACTTC. This sequence encodes CAWSWDRGRREQYF.

The table lists this clonotype with a few counts. The chain joins TRBV27 to TRBJ1-5; TRBD1 matches 7 bases. From germline, CDR1 is MNHEY and CDR2 SMNVEV (reference sequence). This CDR3 contains 15 residues. Trimming cost V 6 bases and J 1 base; bases outside gene matches: 6. CDR3 residues: CASSGVTGSNQPQHF. The CDR3, as DNA: TGTGCCAGCAGCGGCGTGACAGGGAGCAATCAGCCCCAGCATTTT.

This chain uses TRBV6-1 with TRBJ1-2, with D hard to call. Looked up from germline, CDR1 is MNHNS and CDR2 is SASEGT. The CDR3 totals 15 residues. The V and J ends lost 1 base and 1 base respectively, with 10 bases between them. DNA for the CDR3: TGTGCCAGCAGTGAAGGCATGGATTATAACTATGGCTACACCTTC. Translated: CASSEGMDYNYGYTF.

The chain carries TRBV12-3 or TRBV12-4 and TRBJ2-5; TRBD2 agrees at 11 bases. There are 15 residues in the CDR3. With 6 bases clipped from V and 5 bases from J, the junction kept 8 bases outside the gene matches. The CDR3 loop is CASRVTSGGGETQYF. The CDR3 DNA follows: TGTGCCAGCAGGGTCACTAGCGGGGGCGGGGAGACCCAGTACTTC.

The V call is TRBV4-3, the J call TRBJ2-7; D possibly corresponds to TRBD1 (5 bases). CDR1 is LGHNA and CDR2 is YSLEER in the germline V gene. CDR3 length: 15 amino acids. V shed 0 bases and J shed 6 bases, with 15 bases lying between them. This CDR3 reads CASSQEWGGTVEQYF. As DNA, the CDR3 is TGCGCCAGCAGCCAAGAATGGGGCGGTACAGTCGAGCAGTACTTC.